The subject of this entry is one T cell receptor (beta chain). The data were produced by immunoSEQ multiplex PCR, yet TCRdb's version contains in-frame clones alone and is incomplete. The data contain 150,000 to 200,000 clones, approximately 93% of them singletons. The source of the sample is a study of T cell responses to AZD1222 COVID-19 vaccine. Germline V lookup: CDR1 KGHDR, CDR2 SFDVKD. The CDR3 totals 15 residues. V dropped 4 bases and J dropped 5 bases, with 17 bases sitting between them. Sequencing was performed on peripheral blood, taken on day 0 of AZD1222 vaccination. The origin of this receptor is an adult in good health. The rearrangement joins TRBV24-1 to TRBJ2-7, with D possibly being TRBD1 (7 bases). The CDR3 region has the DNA TGTGCCACCAGTGACCCCGACAGGGAGGACCACGAGCAGTACTTC. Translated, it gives CATSDPDREDHEQYF.